The 25 T cell receptor beta chains below were found in one sample sequenced in a study of brain T cells in children with intractable seizures. Data came from immunoSEQ multiplex PCR; TCRdb stores just in-frame clones and leaves some out. The repertoire consists of 70,000 to 85,000 clones, with about 90% occurring once and the leading ten covering around 24%. Sequenced here: peripheral blood, sampled at surgery. The receptor set was obtained from a girl aged 2 to 10 with Rasmussen encephalitis and intractable seizures.

This rearrangement joins TRBV13 to TRBJ1-2; 7 nucleotides line up with TRBD1. The CDR3 length is 14 residues. Germline V gene lookup returns CDR1 PRHDT and CDR2 FYEKMQ (reference sequence). Unmatched junction bases numbered 9, after V lost 3 bases and J lost 8 bases. The CDR3 sequence: CASSFPTGAQGYTF. As DNA, the CDR3 is TGTGCCAGCAGCTTTCCTACAGGGGCTCAAGGCTACACCTTC.

The chain uses TRBV5-1 and TRBJ1-4; D remains ambiguous. This CDR3 region has 14 residues. V was trimmed by 4 bases and J by 0 bases, leaving 7 bases between them. Germline V gives CDR1 SGHRS, CDR2 YFSETQ. The CDR3, as DNA: TGCGCCAGCAGCCCCGGACCAACTAATGAAAAACTGTTTTTT. Translated, it gives CASSPGPTNEKLFF.

The chain recombines TRBV28 with TRBJ2-3; no clear D. Germline V gene data show CDR1 as MDHEN and CDR2 as SYDVKM. V was pared by 7 bases and J by 0 bases, with 8 bases between. The CDR3 runs 13 residues. As DNA, the CDR3 is TGTGCCAGCATACACCTTAGCACAGATACGCAGTATTTT. Translation: CASIHLSTDTQYF.

The V call is TRBV6-5, the J call TRBJ2-7; D not certain. V was pared by 8 bases and J by 0 bases, with 11 bases between. Per the germline V gene, CDR1 is MNHEY and CDR2 is SVGAGI. This CDR3 is built from 13 residues. In DNA, the CDR3 is TGTGCCAGCTCCCGTTTTAGCTCCTACGAGCAGTACTTC. Residues: CASSRFSSYEQYF.

The chain links TRBV19 to TRBJ2-3, with 9 bases identical to TRBD2. With 1 base clipped from V and 5 bases from J, the junction kept 1 base outside the gene matches. Germline V CDR1 and CDR2: LNHDA, SQIVND (reference sequence). The CDR3 is made up of 14 amino acids. The CDR3 DNA is TGTGCCAGTAGTATAGCTAGCGGGAAAGATACGCAGTATTTT. Protein product: CASSIASGKDTQYF.

V gene TRBV6-6 combines with J gene TRBJ2-6; 7 bases are shared with TRBD1. In germline, CDR1 is MNHNY, CDR2 SVGAGI (reference sequence). J lost 1 base, V lost 6 bases, and 3 bases had no gene match. The CDR3 is 15 amino acids. The CDR3 sequence is CASRRGQSGANVLTF. The CDR3 coding sequence is TGTGCCAGCAGACGGGGACAGTCTGGGGCCAACGTCCTGACTTTC.

The chain links TRBV30 to TRBJ1-2, with 7 bases matching TRBD1. CDR1 is GTSNPN, CDR2 SVGIG, per germline (reference sequence). CDR3 length: 16 amino acids. V shed 2 bases, J shed 0 bases, and the junction held 9 bases outside the gene matches. The CDR3 loop reads CAWSRPHRGANYGYTF. CDR3 nucleotides: TGTGCCTGGAGTCGCCCACACAGGGGAGCTAACTATGGCTACACCTTC. The full variable domain, in which reference TRBV30 and TRBJ1-2 provide the parts outside the CDR3, is SQTIHQWPATLVQPVGSPLSLECTVEGTSNPNLYWYRQAAGRGLQLLFYSVGIGQISSEVPQNLSASRPQDRQFILSSKKLLLSDSGFYLCAWSRPHRGANYGYTFGSGTRLTVV.

This clone is a singleton in its sample. This rearrangement joins TRBV18 to TRBJ2-7, with 7 nucleotides matching TRBD1. Germline CDR1 reads KGHSH; CDR2 reads LQKENI. With V trimmed by 1 base and J by 5 bases, 5 bases remained unmatched. The CDR3 runs 14 residues. The CDR3 protein is CASSPRGQSDEQYF. For the CDR3, the DNA is TGTGCCAGCTCACCACGGGGACAGTCCGACGAGCAGTACTTC.

V gene TRBV4-1 combines with J gene TRBJ2-1; TRBD2 matches 12 bases. Germline CDR1 and CDR2: MGHRA and YSYEKL. Unmatched junction bases numbered 10, after V lost 0 bases and J lost 7 bases. CDR3 length: 18 amino acids. The CDR3 nucleotides are TGCGCCAGCAGCCAAGATTATCCGAGCCTAGCGGGAGGGAATGAGCAGTTCTTC. Its translation: CASSQDYPSLAGGNEQFF.

The gene calls are TRBV27 and TRBJ2-7, with TRBD1 as a possible D gene (5 bases). Per germline, CDR1 MNHEY and CDR2 SMNVEV (reference sequence). V gave up 5 bases and J gave up 0 bases, with 14 bases separating them. This CDR3 spans 15 amino acids. CDR3 sequence (DNA): TGTGCCAGCAGTGGTACAGGACCTCACTCCTACGAGCAGTACTTC. Translating it yields CASSGTGPHSYEQYF.

The CDR3 DNA reads as TGTGCCAGCAGACAGGGTTTAGGAAGCAATCAGCCCCAGCATTTT. This gives the protein CASRQGLGSNQPQHF. The J gene is TRBJ1-5, the V gene TRBV28, with a tentative D call TRBD1 (6 bases). The germline V gene has CDR1 MDHEN and CDR2 SYDVKM. V was cut by 6 bases and J by 1 base, with 13 bases left in between. The CDR3 has 15 amino acids.

The V gene is TRBV4-1, the J gene TRBJ1-1; D gene ambiguous. The CDR3 runs to 18 residues. The germline CDR1 and CDR2 sequences are MGHRA and YSYEKL. The V end lost 1 base, the J end lost 2 bases, and 20 bases lay between the germline ends. CDR3 coding DNA: TGCGCCAGCAGCCAAGTGTTTAGTCCTCGGGCAGCCAACACTGAAGCTTTCTTT. Its protein product is CASSQVFSPRAANTEAFF.

The chain carries TRBV27 and TRBJ2-1; D is ambiguous. The CDR3 is 18 amino acids. Germline lookup yields CDR1 MNHEY and CDR2 SMNVEV (reference sequence). The ends were cut back, 2 bases at V and 2 bases at J, with 19 bases in the middle. Written as DNA, the CDR3 is TGTGCCAGCAGTTTAAGGAGTGTTGCTGTCCCCCCCTACAATGAGCAGTTCTTC. Translated: CASSLRSVAVPPYNEQFF.

This clone was recorded only once. This rearrangement joins TRBV9 to TRBJ2-5, with 9 nucleotides matching TRBD2. The CDR3 runs to 16 residues. Germline V gene data show CDR1 as SGDLS and CDR2 as YYNGEE. The V segment lost 0 bases and the J segment 1 base; nucleotides outside the gene matches: 4. DNA for the CDR3: TGTGCCAGCAGCGTAGTTGGCGGGAGGGCCCAAGAGACCCAGTACTTC. Translating gives CASSVVGGRAQETQYF.

This clone was observed a single time. This sequence joins TRBV3-1 (or the pseudogene TRBV3-2) and TRBJ1-2, with no clear D. CDR1 is LGHDT, CDR2 YNNKEL, per germline (reference sequence). The CDR3 runs to 12 residues. Trimming took 1 base from V and 8 from J, leaving 8 bases between them. The CDR3 sequence: CASSQVEGGYTF. CDR3 nucleotide sequence: TGTGCCAGCAGCCAAGTGGAAGGGGGCTACACCTTC.

The chain has TRBV30 and TRBJ2-7; D not certain. CDR3 length equals 10 residues. Germline V gives CDR1 GTSNPN, CDR2 SVGIG (reference sequence). Trimming took 5 bases from V and 7 from J, leaving 9 bases between them. The CDR3 region has the DNA TGTGCCTGGGCCAAGGTGGAGCAGTACTTC. Translation: CAWAKVEQYF. The variable domain in full, with the rest retrieved from reference TRBV30 and TRBJ2-7, is SQTIHQWPATLVQPVGSPLSLECTVEGTSNPNLYWYRQAAGRGLQLLFYSVGIGQISSEVPQNLSASRPQDRQFILSSKKLLLSDSGFYLCAWAKVEQYFGPGTRLTVT.

V usage is TRBV4-1 and J usage is TRBJ2-6, with D maybe TRBD1 (5 bases). Germline CDR1 is MGHRA and CDR2 is YSYEKL. V was pared by 2 bases and J by 1 base, with 18 bases between. There are 19 residues in the CDR3. CDR3 region: CASSQSQSGYTSGANVLTF. The CDR3 DNA reads TGCGCCAGCAGCCAATCCCAATCAGGGTATACGTCTGGGGCCAACGTCCTGACTTTC.

The chain joins TRBV5-5 to TRBJ1-1; D not certain. CDR1 SGHKS and CDR2 YYEKEE come from the germline V gene (reference sequence). This CDR3 spans 14 amino acids. V dropped 1 base and J dropped 0 bases, with 7 bases sitting between them. CDR3 loop: CASSLTSLNTEAFF. DNA for the CDR3: TGTGCCAGCAGCTTGACGAGCTTGAACACTGAAGCTTTCTTT.

The chain joins TRBV3-1 (or the pseudogene TRBV3-2) to TRBJ2-5, with TRBD2 matching over 9 bases. Trimming cost V 0 bases and J 3 bases; bases outside gene matches: 8. CDR1 and CDR2 from the germline V gene are LGHDT and YNNKEL (reference sequence). This CDR3 region has 17 residues. The CDR3 DNA reads TGTGCCAGCAGCCAAGATCTAGGTAGCGGGAGTGAAGAGACCCAGTACTTC. This gives the protein CASSQDLGSGSEETQYF.

The V and J genes are TRBV6-1 and TRBJ2-5, with D perhaps assigned TRBD1 or TRBD2 (5 bases each). Germline assignment: CDR1 MNHNS and CDR2 SASEGT. The V end lost 1 base, the J end lost 2 bases, and 14 bases lay between the germline ends. The CDR3 sequence is 16 residues long. The CDR3 loop reads CASSEVATVGQETQYF. As DNA, the CDR3 is TGTGCCAGCAGTGAAGTAGCGACAGTTGGACAAGAGACCCAGTACTTC.

The J gene is TRBJ1-1, the V gene TRBV5-1; D perhaps matches TRBD1 (5 bases). There are 14 residues in the CDR3. The germline V gene has CDR1 SGHRS and CDR2 YFSETQ. V lost 6 bases and J lost 1, with 13 bases in between. CDR3 residues: CASTPGGKNTEAFF. The CDR3 DNA reads TGCGCCAGCACCCCGGGGGGGAAGAACACTGAAGCTTTCTTT. Looking up the rest from reference TRBV5-1 and TRBJ1-1 gives the full variable domain: KAGVTQTPRYLIKTRGQQVTLSCSPISGHRSVSWYQQTPGQGLQFLFEYFSETQRNKGNFPGRFSGRQFSNSRSEMNVSTLELGDSALYLCASTPGGKNTEAFFGQGTRLTVV.

This clone was observed a single time. V gene TRBV30 combines with J gene TRBJ2-2, with 11 bases that match TRBD1. Germline trimming cut 8 bases from V and 1 base from J; bases unmatched to any gene: 3. Germline values: CDR1 GTSNPN, CDR2 SVGIG (reference sequence). CDR3 length: 14 amino acids. Here the CDR3 DNA reads TGTGCCGGGGACAGGGGGGTGAACACCGGGGAGCTGTTTTTT. This translates into CAGDRGVNTGELFF.

This chain connects TRBV6-1 to TRBJ1-2; a possible D gene is TRBD1 (6 bases). The V end was cut by 0 bases, the J end by 8 bases, with 13 bases between. CDR3 length: 14 amino acids. Germline V gene lookup returns CDR1 MNHNS and CDR2 SASEGT. CDR3: CASSEAGGLRGYTF. In nucleotides, the CDR3 is TGTGCCAGCAGTGAAGCAGGGGGGTTAAGAGGCTACACCTTC.

CDR3 in amino acids: CASSGPNQPQHF. The DNA of the CDR3 is TGTGCCAGCAGCGGACCTAATCAGCCCCAGCATTTT. The V and J genes are TRBV6-5 and TRBJ1-5; D gene unclear. CDR1 is MNHEY and CDR2 is SVGAGI in the germline V gene. This CDR3 is 12 amino acids long. Trimming shortened V by 6 bases and J by 4 bases, and 7 bases separated the two germline ends.

The chain links TRBV24-1 to TRBJ1-4; 8 bases are a match to TRBD1. The CDR3 extends over 17 amino acids. Germline CDR1 KGHDR, CDR2 SFDVKD. Trimming at V came to 4 bases and at J to 4 bases, leaving 10 bases not matched to a gene. In DNA form, the CDR3 reads TGTGCCACCAGTGACCCCGGACAGGGCTTGGTTAATGAAAAACTGTTTTTT. It codes for CATSDPGQGLVNEKLFF.